This TCR beta chain was documented in a study of T-cell memory formation after mild COVID-19. The study, taken as a whole, reports: Contracting CD4+ clones were located mainly in CM and EM, and CD8+ clones in EMRA. Among clones contracting day 15 to 85, CD4/CD8 was balanced, whereas later expanders leaned CD4+. Pre-infection memory already had some responding clones, implying cross-reactive memory joined.

On this clonotype: Its specificity is not known.

5'RACE with constant-segment primers built TCRalpha and TCRbeta cDNA libraries with UMIs. Using its own MiXCR run on the 5' RACE reads, TCRdb lists one record per CDR3 protein. The sample has about 470,000 distinct CDR3 sequences; roughly 18% are singletons. The CDR3 consists of 13 residues. Germline V gene lookup returns CDR1 LGHDT and CDR2 YNNKEL (reference sequence). Trimming pared 3 bases from V and 7 bases from J, leaving 10 bases between. The origin of this receptor is an adult woman who had mild COVID-19 (a few samples of this study predate the infection). Cell type and time point are not known. This chain links TRBV3-1 with TRBJ2-1; D call uncertain. Sequencing input: PBMCs or a T cell subset sorted from them (not recorded which). The CDR3 DNA sequence: TGTGCCAGCAGCCATAATATTGGGAATGAGCAGTTCTTC. Protein product: CASSHNIGNEQFF.